Shown below are 18 T cell receptor beta chains from a single sample sequenced in a study of graft-versus-host responses after intestinal transplantation. Researchers placed around 200,000 CFSE-labeled responder cells in culture with around 200,000 irradiated, violet-dye-labeled stimulator cells. TCRdb's table, derived via immunoSEQ multiplex PCR, lists solely in-frame clones and lacks some. Among 20,000 to 25,000 clones listed, 25% to 35% were seen once. The specimen comprised alloreactive CD8+ T cells from a mixed lymphocyte reaction culture, sampled before intestinal transplant. Subset of the sample: CFSE-low proliferating T cells sorted from approximately 6-day pre-transplant mixed lymphocyte reaction (GvH or HvG direction). The receptors stem from a human patient who received an intestinal transplant.

This clone came up a few times. This chain joins TRBV11-2 and TRBJ2-5, with no clear D. Germline V CDR1 and CDR2: SGHAT, FQNNGV. V was trimmed by 0 bases and J by 14 bases, leaving 13 bases between them. This CDR3 spans 12 amino acids. As DNA, the CDR3 is TGTGCCAGCAGCTTAGATCCTTTGACAACCTACTTC. Translation: CASSLDPLTTYF.

The chain recombines TRBV7-9 with TRBJ2-7; TRBD2 is a possible D gene (6 bases). CDR3 length: 14 amino acids. Between the trimmed V and J ends, which lost 1 base and 2 bases, there was a span of 9 bases. The germline V gene has CDR1 SEHNR and CDR2 FQNEAQ (reference sequence). Here the CDR3 DNA reads TGTGCCAGCAGCTTAGGGGAGGACGCCTACGAGCAGTACTTC. Encoded protein: CASSLGEDAYEQYF.

This clone is deemed medium-sized. This sequence joins TRBV7-9 and TRBJ2-7; D is uncertain. The V and J ends lost 8 bases and 0 bases respectively, with 8 bases between them. This CDR3 region has 12 residues. The germline V gene has CDR1 SEHNR and CDR2 FQNEAQ (reference sequence). CDR3 in DNA: TGTGCCAGCCTATCGGACTCCTACGAGCAGTACTTC. This gives the protein CASLSDSYEQYF.

This chain links TRBV10-3 with TRBJ2-7; D is perhaps TRBD2 (5 bases). Trimming left V 5 bases short and J 2 bases short, with 13 bases between. Per germline, CDR1 ENHRY and CDR2 SYGVKD. The CDR3 runs 14 residues. The DNA for the CDR3 is TGTGCCATCAGTCCCAGCGGACTCCCCTACGAGCAGTACTTC. Translated: CAISPSGLPYEQYF.

This clone has just one count. V gene TRBV30 combines with J gene TRBJ1-1; the match to TRBD1 covers 9 bases. Per germline, CDR1 GTSNPN and CDR2 SVGIG (reference sequence). V gave up 2 bases and J gave up 4 bases; unmatched junction bases: 11. The CDR3 extends over 16 amino acids. The chain's CDR3 is CAWSSPPGTGSTEAFF. In DNA form, the CDR3 reads TGTGCCTGGAGTTCTCCCCCCGGGACAGGGTCCACTGAAGCTTTCTTT. Complete variable domain (other parts from reference TRBV30 and TRBJ1-1): SQTIHQWPATLVQPVGSPLSLECTVEGTSNPNLYWYRQAAGRGLQLLFYSVGIGQISSEVPQNLSASRPQDRQFILSSKKLLLSDSGFYLCAWSSPPGTGSTEAFFGQGTRLTVV.

This clone counts as medium-sized. The chain combines TRBV7-9 with TRBJ1-2; no definite D call. CDR3 length: 13 amino acids. Trimming stripped 5 bases from V and 4 bases from J, with 11 bases between. CDR1 is SEHNR, CDR2 FQNEAQ, per germline (reference sequence). The CDR3 DNA is TGTGCCAGCAGCGGTACAATGATCTATGGCTACACCTTC. Its protein product is CASSGTMIYGYTF.

The V call is TRBV7-6, the J call TRBJ2-6; TRBD1 aligns across 8 bases. Germline assignment: CDR1 SGHVS and CDR2 FNYEAQ. This CDR3 is 13 amino acids long. The junction had 1 base not matched to a gene; V was cut back by 10 bases and J by 2 bases. The CDR3: CATGGAGANVLTF. The CDR3 DNA is TGTGCCACAGGGGGCGCTGGGGCCAACGTCCTGACTTTC.

Only a few counts were recorded for this clone. The rearrangement uses TRBV11-3 and TRBJ2-7; a weak D match, TRBD2 (6 bases). The V end lost 3 bases, the J end lost 3 bases, and 9 bases lay between the germline ends. Germline values: CDR1 SGHNT, CDR2 YENEEA. This CDR3 is 13 amino acids long. CDR3 sequence (DNA): TGTGCCAGCAGCTTGGGACTGTTCTACGAGCAGTACTTC. This translates into CASSLGLFYEQYF.

The chain recombines TRBV6-6 with TRBJ1-2; tentative D call: TRBD1 (5 bases). V lost 0 bases and J 4 bases, leaving 6 bases between the germline ends. The CDR3 loop spans 13 amino acids. CDR1 is MNHNY, CDR2 SVGAGI, per germline (reference sequence). The CDR3, as DNA: TGTGCCAGCAGTTACTCGGGGGGCTATGGCTACACCTTC. This gives the protein CASSYSGGYGYTF.

This clone was observed a few times. This CDR3 is CASSLEVRGQDTQYF. CDR3 nucleotide sequence: TGTGCCAGCAGCTTAGAGGTTAGAGGCCAAGATACGCAGTATTTT. V is TRBV7-6 and J is TRBJ2-3, with D uncertain. CDR1 and CDR2 (germline): SGHVS, FNYEAQ. The CDR3 covers 15 residues. The V gene lost 1 base and the J gene lost 5 bases, with 13 bases spanning the gap.

The V and J genes are TRBV6-6 and TRBJ1-5; 9 bases agree with TRBD1. Unmatched junction bases numbered 0, after V lost 8 bases and J lost 4 bases. The CDR3 is 12 residues long. Germline V gene sequence: CDR1 MNHNY, CDR2 SVGAGI (reference sequence). The CDR3 coding sequence is TGTGCCAGCGGGACAGGGAATCAGCCCCAGCATTTT. This encodes CASGTGNQPQHF.

This chain connects TRBV12-2 to TRBJ2-5; TRBD2 is taken as the D call from the table, unchecked against the DNA. TRBV12-2 is a documented pseudogene. This CDR3 has 19 amino acids. CDR3 amino acids: CASRKAGGPREQAKETQYF. In nucleotides, the CDR3 is TGTGCAAGTCGCAAAGCGGGGGGGCCGAGGGAACAGGCGAAAGAGACCCAGTACTTC.

V gene TRBV28 combines with J gene TRBJ2-1; the match to TRBD2 covers 13 bases. V lost 3 bases and J lost 5; bases outside the gene matches: 1. CDR3 length: 15 residues. CDR1 is MDHEN and CDR2 is SYDVKM in the germline V gene. The DNA of the CDR3 is TGTGCCAGCAGTTTGGGACTAGCGGGGCACAATGAGCAGTTCTTC. Translation gives CASSLGLAGHNEQFF.

Here the CDR3 reads CASSLADAYEQYF. Here the CDR3 DNA reads TGTGCCAGCAGTTTAGCGGATGCCTACGAGCAGTACTTC. This chain uses TRBV27 with TRBJ2-7; the D is unclear. From germline, CDR1 is MNHEY and CDR2 SMNVEV (reference sequence). V gave up 2 bases and J gave up 2 bases, with 7 bases separating them. The CDR3 runs to 13 residues.

This clone was counted a few times. This sequence joins TRBV27 and TRBJ2-7, with D possibly matching TRBD1 (6 bases). CDR1 MNHEY and CDR2 SMNVEV come from the germline V gene (reference sequence). The CDR3 consists of 14 residues. Between the trimmed V and J ends, which lost 2 bases and 4 bases, there was a span of 12 bases. Here the CDR3 DNA reads TGTGCCAGCAGTTTAGATGGGGGCGGATACGAGCAGTACTTC. Its translation: CASSLDGGGYEQYF.

This clone occurred a few times. The chain combines TRBV11-2 with TRBJ2-7; tentatively, D is TRBD2 (5 bases). The germline V gene encodes CDR1 SGHAT and CDR2 FQNNGV. CDR3 length: 14 amino acids. V was pared by 6 bases and J by 0 bases, with 12 bases between. CDR3: CASSTGGLSYEQYF. The CDR3 DNA follows: TGTGCCAGCAGTACCGGAGGACTCTCCTACGAGCAGTACTTC.

In this sample, this clone is medium-sized (0.01 to 0.1%). The V call is TRBV6-5, the J call TRBJ2-1; D remains unclear. With 0 bases removed from V and 3 bases from J, the gap between germline ends came to 3 bases. CDR1 and CDR2 from the germline V gene are MNHEY and SVGAGI. This CDR3 comprises 13 residues. CDR3 amino acids: CASSYSNYNEQFF. For the CDR3, the DNA is TGTGCCAGCAGTTACTCGAACTACAATGAGCAGTTCTTC.

The chain has TRBV6-1 and TRBJ1-2; 10 bases align to TRBD1. With 6 bases clipped from V and 4 bases from J, the junction kept 8 bases outside the gene matches. CDR3 size: 15 residues. The germline V gene has CDR1 MNHNS and CDR2 SASEGT. This chain's CDR3 is CASSGDRGFLYGYTF. The CDR3 nucleotides read TGTGCCAGCAGCGGGGACAGGGGCTTTCTCTATGGCTACACCTTC.